What follows are 26 T cell receptor beta chains derived from one specimen sequenced in a study of cytomegalovirus exposure and HLA in healthy donors. PCR primers comprised 60 Vbeta and 13 Jbeta primers. The data were produced by immunoSEQ multiplex PCR, yet TCRdb's version contains in-frame clones alone and is incomplete. The data hold about 130,000 clones, with roughly 85% observed a single time. Material for sequencing was PBMCs. These receptors all stem from a boy younger than 18 in good health and CMV-seronegative.

V and J are TRBV4-1 and TRBJ2-7; TRBD1 is a possible D gene (5 bases). Germline CDR1 reads MGHRA; CDR2 reads YSYEKL. V lost 1 base to trimming and J lost 2 bases, with 18 bases between them. This CDR3 is built from 17 residues. The CDR3 region has the DNA TGCGCCAGCAGCCAAGCCCCTGGACAAGGGGTCCCCTACGAGCAGTACTTC. Protein sequence: CASSQAPGQGVPYEQYF.

The chain carries TRBV6-1 and TRBJ1-1, with TRBD1 matching over 8 bases. V lost 4 bases and J lost 4; bases outside the gene matches: 2. Germline V lookup: CDR1 MNHNS, CDR2 SASEGT. The CDR3 runs to 13 residues. CDR3 in amino acids: CASSGTGTTEAFF. The CDR3 bases are TGTGCCAGCAGTGGGACAGGGACCACTGAAGCTTTCTTT.

The rearrangement links TRBV4-1 to TRBJ2-7; 12 nucleotides align to TRBD1. After removal of 5 bases from V and 3 bases from J, the junction contained 5 bases not matched to a gene. The CDR3 has 15 residues. Germline CDR1 MGHRA, CDR2 YSYEKL. In nucleotides, the CDR3 is TGCGCCAGCAGCTTGGGGACAGGGGGCGACTACGAGCAGTACTTC. This encodes CASSLGTGGDYEQYF.

The chain links TRBV2 to TRBJ2-7; no firm D call. CDR1 and CDR2 (germline): SNHLY, FYNNEI. This CDR3 is built from 11 residues. Trimming cost V 3 bases and J 2 bases, with 2 bases left between them. The CDR3 region is CASSDTYEQYF. The DNA for the CDR3 is TGTGCCAGCAGTGACACCTACGAGCAGTACTTC.

The chain links TRBV27 to TRBJ1-2; D unresolved. The CDR3 totals 14 residues. In germline, CDR1 is MNHEY, CDR2 SMNVEV (reference sequence). V dropped 2 bases and J dropped 4 bases, with 11 bases sitting between them. For the CDR3, the DNA is TGTGCCAGCAGTTTAAAGGCAGGCATCTATGGCTACACCTTC. Amino acid sequence: CASSLKAGIYGYTF.

The gene calls are TRBV19 and TRBJ2-7; 7 nucleotides match TRBD2. The V gene's germline CDR1 is LNHDA and CDR2 SQIVND (reference sequence). J gave up 3 bases and V 6 bases, and 14 bases lay outside the gene matches. The CDR3 is 16 amino acids. The CDR3 DNA sequence: TGTGCCAGTAGCCCACTTTCTGCGGGGGTACTCTACGAGCAGTACTTC. Its protein is CASSPLSAGVLYEQYF.

V and J are TRBV7-8 and TRBJ1-1, with D unresolved. V dropped 1 base and J dropped 7 bases, with 10 bases sitting between them. This CDR3 comprises 13 residues. Germline assignment: CDR1 SGHVS and CDR2 FQNEAQ. CDR3 in DNA: TGTGCCAGCAGCTTAGTGAGTAGGAGTGAAGCTTTCTTT. Its protein product is CASSLVSRSEAFF.

The chain links TRBV29-1 to TRBJ2-3, with TRBD2 identical over 9 bases. Germline loops: CDR1 SQVTM, CDR2 ANQGSEA. Unmatched junction bases numbered 16, after V lost 4 bases and J lost 8 bases. The CDR3 runs to 16 residues. CDR3 nucleotides: TGCAGCGTTGGACCACCTTCTAGCGGGAAGGGAGGTACGCAGTATTTT. Translated, it gives CSVGPPSSGKGGTQYF.

The rearrangement joins TRBV5-1 to TRBJ1-1; no clear D gene. This CDR3 is 14 amino acids long. Per the germline V gene, CDR1 is SGHRS and CDR2 is YFSETQ. Trimming took off 2 bases at V and 5 bases at J, with 13 bases between the two ends. The CDR3 here is CASSFGAMWTEAFF. In DNA form, the CDR3 reads TGCGCCAGCAGCTTTGGAGCGATGTGGACTGAAGCTTTCTTT.

The chain carries TRBV9 and TRBJ1-3; D gene ambiguous. The ends were cut back, 0 bases at V and 4 bases at J, with 11 bases in the middle. Germline V lookup: CDR1 SGDLS, CDR2 YYNGEE. The CDR3 is 15 amino acids. CDR3 DNA sequence: TGTGCCAGCAGCGTAGGGCCGTCCGGGGGAAACACCATATATTTT. Protein product: CASSVGPSGGNTIYF.

The chain uses TRBV5-4 and TRBJ1-1; possible D gene TRBD1, 6 bases. V dropped 4 bases and J dropped 0 bases, with 13 bases sitting between them. From germline, CDR1 is SGHNT and CDR2 YYREEE (reference sequence). This CDR3 region has 15 residues. The CDR3 nucleotides read TGTGCCAGCAGCGGAACAGGGAGGGTGAACACTGAAGCTTTCTTT. Its translation is CASSGTGRVNTEAFF.

The rearrangement joins TRBV6-1 to TRBJ2-1, with TRBD1 identical over 9 bases. The CDR3 covers 14 residues. Germline CDR1 reads MNHNS; CDR2 reads SASEGT. Unmatched junction bases numbered 7, after V lost 5 bases and J lost 8 bases. CDR3 region: CASSLRGQGYEQFF. The CDR3 DNA follows: TGTGCCAGCAGTCTGCGCGGACAGGGGTATGAGCAGTTCTTC.

The rearrangement uses TRBV15 and TRBJ2-5, with D maybe TRBD2 (6 bases). V lost 0 bases to trimming and J lost 2 bases, with 25 bases between them. The CDR3 has 20 amino acids. Germline V gene data show CDR1 as LNHNV and CDR2 as YYDKDF (reference sequence). CDR3 DNA: TGTGCCACCAGCAGAGATGAGGGGCGGGTGTATGGGGGAGGTCAAGAGACCCAGTACTTC. Translated, it gives CATSRDEGRVYGGGQETQYF.

Only one count was recorded for this clone. V and J are TRBV4-3 and TRBJ2-7; a weak D match, TRBD2 (6 bases). The CDR3 length is 13 residues. Trimming left V 1 base short and J 2 bases short, with 6 bases between. Germline CDR1 LGHNA, CDR2 YSLEER. In DNA, the CDR3 is TGCGCCAGCAGCCAAGGGGGGGCCTACGAGCAGTACTTC. Its protein product is CASSQGGAYEQYF.

The V call is TRBV4-2, the J call TRBJ1-1, with TRBD1 matching 7 bases. After removal of 1 base from V and 0 bases from J, the junction contained 11 bases not matched to a gene. The CDR3 has 18 amino acids. The germline gives CDR1 LGHNA, CDR2 YNFKEQ. In DNA form, the CDR3 reads TGTGCCAGCAGCCAAGCCAAGGGGACAGCTCACGTGAACACTGAAGCTTTCTTT. Protein product: CASSQAKGTAHVNTEAFF.

This rearrangement joins TRBV29-1 to TRBJ2-7, with a tentative D call TRBD1 (6 bases). V lost 1 base to trimming and J lost 0 bases, with 10 bases between them. Germline V gene data show CDR1 as SQVTM and CDR2 as ANQGSEA. The CDR3 has 14 residues. In DNA, the CDR3 is TGCAGCGTTGAAGGACGGGACACCTCCTACGAGCAGTACTTC. This gives the protein CSVEGRDTSYEQYF.

The chain joins TRBV4-2 to TRBJ2-1; perhaps TRBD2 as D (6 bases). V lost 2 bases to trimming and J lost 3 bases, with 14 bases between them. The CDR3 spans 16 residues. The germline gives CDR1 LGHNA, CDR2 YNFKEQ. CDR3 sequence reads: CASSQQAGGVYNEQFF. CDR3 sequence (DNA): TGTGCCAGCAGCCAACAAGCGGGCGGGGTCTACAATGAGCAGTTCTTC.

V is TRBV4-1 and J is TRBJ2-7, with TRBD2 matching over 7 bases. The germline V gene encodes CDR1 MGHRA and CDR2 YSYEKL. The CDR3 contains 15 residues. Trimming at V came to 7 bases and at J to 2 bases, leaving 11 bases not matched to a gene. CDR3 DNA sequence: TGCGCCAGCATCGTAGGGGAGGGGATCGCCTACGAGCAGTACTTC. It yields the protein CASIVGEGIAYEQYF.

The chain carries TRBV7-9 and TRBJ2-5, with TRBD2 identical over 10 bases. The CDR3 runs 15 residues. CDR1 SEHNR and CDR2 FQNEAQ come from the germline V gene (reference sequence). J lost 4 bases, V lost 1 base, and 3 bases had no gene match. This CDR3 is CASSLVTSGTETQYF. DNA of the CDR3: TGTGCCAGCAGCTTAGTTACTAGCGGGACAGAGACCCAGTACTTC.

This chain uses TRBV5-4 with TRBJ1-2, with 10 bases that match TRBD1. V was pared by 2 bases and J by 4 bases, with 14 bases of the junction left unmatched. Germline CDR1 reads SGHNT; CDR2 reads YYREEE (reference sequence). CDR3 length: 18 amino acids. CDR3 nucleotides: TGTGCCAGCAGCTTAGTAAGCGTCGACAGGGGGCGCGGCTATGGCTACACCTTC. As protein: CASSLVSVDRGRGYGYTF.

V is TRBV5-1 and J is TRBJ1-1; D remains ambiguous. The V gene's germline CDR1 is SGHRS and CDR2 YFSETQ. The V end was cut by 1 base, the J end by 3 bases, with 10 bases between. The length of the CDR3 is 14 residues. The CDR3 coding sequence is TGCGCCAGCAGCTTGACAGCCCCGTACACTGAAGCTTTCTTT. This codes for CASSLTAPYTEAFF.

This chain uses TRBV15 with TRBJ1-4; D call uncertain. The CDR3 runs to 15 residues. V gave up 2 bases and J gave up 8 bases, with 15 bases separating them. Germline lookup yields CDR1 LNHNV and CDR2 YYDKDF (reference sequence). This chain's CDR3 is CATSRLGGREEKLFF. As DNA, the CDR3 is TGTGCCACCAGCAGATTGGGCGGACGGGAAGAAAAACTGTTTTTT.

This sequence joins TRBV4-2 and TRBJ1-1, with unresolved D. The ends were cut back, 0 bases at V and 0 bases at J, with 5 bases in the middle. Germline CDR1 LGHNA, CDR2 YNFKEQ. This CDR3 is 14 amino acids long. The CDR3 DNA reads as TGTGCCAGCAGCCAAGACACTCTGAACACTGAAGCTTTCTTT. The encoded protein is CASSQDTLNTEAFF.

The V and J genes are TRBV30 and TRBJ1-2; the D gene is possibly TRBD1 (6 bases). The length of the CDR3 is 13 residues. Germline CDR1 reads GTSNPN; CDR2 reads SVGIG (reference sequence). Trimming took 1 base from V and 8 from J, leaving 14 bases between them. The CDR3 protein is CAWSADRSWGYTF. CDR3 coding DNA: TGTGCCTGGAGTGCAGACAGGTCCTGGGGCTACACCTTC.

This chain uses TRBV10-2 with TRBJ1-1, with D possibly being TRBD1 (6 bases). Germline V lookup: CDR1 WSHSY, CDR2 SAAADI. CDR3 length: 12 amino acids. The ends were cut back, 8 bases at V and 9 bases at J, with 16 bases in the middle. The CDR3 reads CASGGRQAQAFF. Here the CDR3 DNA reads TGCGCCAGCGGGGGAAGACAGGCCCAAGCTTTCTTT.

The chain employs TRBV7-6 and TRBJ2-7; 7 positions match TRBD2. The CDR3 totals 19 residues. V was pared by 2 bases and J by 2 bases, with 18 bases of the junction left unmatched. Germline assignment: CDR1 SGHVS and CDR2 FNYEAQ. The CDR3 region has the DNA TGTGCCAGCAGCTTATACAGTAGAGCGGGGATCGGGGAACCCTACGAGCAGTACTTC. Amino acids: CASSLYSRAGIGEPYEQYF.